The rows below give T cell receptor beta chains drawn from one sample of a study of T cells in Graves' hyperthyroidism and ophthalmopathy. TCRdb re-analysed the multiplex PCR reads in MiXCR, keeping a single row per CDR3 protein. The table lists about half a million distinct CDR3 sequences, around a fifth of them singletons, with approximately 49% in the top ten. Sequenced material: blood. Receptors originate from a woman between 65 and 79 years old with Graves' ophthalmopathy. Each CDR3 is given with its conserved first and last residue. The D gene is left open where the match is weak. A clone size is listed for some rows: how often the clone was seen (once, few, many), or a class if it is expanded.

CDR3nt	CDR3aa	len	d_gene	v_gene	abundance	j_gene
TGCGCCAGCAGCTCAGGCCCCGCGAACACCGGGGAGCTGTTTTTT	CASSSGPANTGELFF	15	NA	TRBV5-1	few	TRBJ2-2
TGTGCCAGCAGTTTGGGAAGAATGGGACAGGCGGGCTACGAGCAGTACTTC	CASSLGRMGQAGYEQYF	17	TRBD1	TRBV28	few	TRBJ2-7
TGTGCCAGCAGCTTACAGGGGGCGACCACCGGGGAGCTGTTTTTT	CASSLQGATTGELFF	15	TRBD1	TRBV6-2/TRBV6-3	NA	TRBJ2-2
TGTGCCAGCAGCCACTCGTACAGGCGGACGGAAGCTTTCTTT	CASSHSYRRTEAFF	14	NA	TRBV3-1	few	TRBJ1-1
TGTGCCAGCAGTAGCCGGGACAGGTTCTTCGGATCACCCCTCCACTTT	CASSSRDRFFGSPLHF	16	TRBD1	TRBV6-1	NA	TRBJ1-6
TGTGCCAGCAGTTCGCTCGGGACTAGCGGGAGGGCCTCGCCAGATACGCAGTATTTT	CASSSLGTSGRASPDTQYF	19	TRBD2	TRBV28	NA	TRBJ2-3
TGTGCCAGCGGGGGACTAGCGGTTCTCGGCGAGCAGTACTTC	CASGGLAVLGEQYF	14	TRBD2	TRBV2	few	TRBJ2-7
TGTGCCAGCAGTTCTTACACCGGACTAGCGGGAGTGTACGAGCAGTACTTC	CASSSYTGLAGVYEQYF	17	TRBD2	TRBV12-3/TRBV12-4	NA	TRBJ2-7
TGTGCCAGCAGCTTAGAGGGACAGGTGGGGGTACCCCAGCATTTT	CASSLEGQVGVPQHF	15	TRBD1	TRBV7-2	NA	TRBJ1-5
TGTGCCAGCAGCCCAGGGACAGGGGGCATCGATGGCTACACCTTC	CASSPGTGGIDGYTF	15	TRBD1	TRBV11-2	many	TRBJ1-2